This T cell receptor (beta chain) was retrieved from a study of shared clonotypes between healthy human individuals. Turning to the study itself: In total, the donors were two women and three men aged 18 to 49.

Free of recent acute infections or vaccinations, the donors were healthy HIV-negative adults. A word on this clone: Its antigen is unidentified.

Method: immunoSEQ multiplex PCR; TCRdb's copy keeps in-frame clones and lacks some. The sample consists of around 1 million clones, approximately 76% of them appearing once. The germline V gene encodes CDR1 KGHSH and CDR2 LQKENI. The CDR3 is made up of 16 amino acids. Trimming stripped 1 base from V and 7 bases from J, with 17 bases between. Broader study findings: Generation probabilities were higher for clonotypes shared across all four sorted-subset donors than for unshared ones.

The sample consisted of memory CD4+ T cells sorted from blood. Subset specified: CD45RA-negative fraction. The receptor was derived from a man younger than 35 in good health. The rearrangement links TRBV18 to TRBJ2-1; weak D call: TRBD2 (6 bases). The CDR3 DNA reads as TGTGCCAGCTCACCACTAAAGAGACTAGTGGAAAATGAGCAGTTCTTC. It translates to CASSPLKRLVENEQFF.